The 26 T cell receptor beta chains below come from one sample, sequenced in a study of blood T cell repertoires in COVID-19. Sequencing was performed with immunoSEQ multiplex PCR; in TCRdb, only in-frame clones are kept and a portion is missing. The table includes 250,000 to 350,000 clones, around 86% detected once. Sequencing was carried out using peripheral blood. Every receptor here comes from a woman in her thirties or forties who had recovered from COVID-19.

The chain recombines TRBV29-1 with TRBJ2-4, with a weak D call TRBD1 (6 bases). The germline V gene has CDR1 SQVTM and CDR2 ANQGSEA. With 3 bases removed from V and 0 bases from J, the gap between germline ends came to 18 bases. CDR3 length equals 17 residues. The CDR3 coding sequence is TGCAGCGTTGATGGTGTGACAGGAGATCTAGCCAAAAACATTCAGTACTTC. It specifies CSVDGVTGDLAKNIQYF. Combining the CDR3 with reference TRBV29-1 and TRBJ2-4 gives the whole variable domain SAVISQKPSRDICQRGTSLTIQCQVDSQVTMMFWYRQQPGQSLTLIATANQGSEATYESGFVIDKFPISRPNLTFSTLTVSNMSPEDSSIYLCSVDGVTGDLAKNIQYFGAGTRLSVL.

The chain combines TRBV2 with TRBJ1-4, with 7 bases lining up with TRBD1. The CDR3 length is 19 residues. Germline V gene sequence: CDR1 SNHLY, CDR2 FYNNEI. J was trimmed by 0 bases and V by 0 bases; bases with no gene match: 10. The CDR3 DNA follows: TGTGCCAGCAGTGAAGCGCAGGGGGGTGAATTTGCAACTAATGAAAAACTGTTTTTT. Translating it yields CASSEAQGGEFATNEKLFF.

Here the CDR3 DNA reads TGTGCCAGCAGCGTAGGTGAGCGGGAGGGCCGGGAGACCCAGTACTTC. Its translation: CASSVGEREGRETQYF. This rearrangement joins TRBV9 to TRBJ2-5, with 10 bases fitting TRBD2. The V gene's germline CDR1 is SGDLS and CDR2 YYNGEE. V lost 0 bases to trimming and J lost 5 bases; unmatched junction nucleotides: 7. The CDR3 runs 16 residues.

V and J are TRBV7-6 and TRBJ2-1, with 7 nucleotides matching TRBD2. The germline CDR1 and CDR2 sequences are SGHVS and FNYEAQ. This CDR3 spans 16 amino acids. The trim removed 4 bases at V and 8 bases at J, leaving 14 bases unmatched. DNA of the CDR3: TGTGCCAGCAGCTCCAGGGCGGGAGAGGTCCAGGATGAGCAGTTCTTC. Its translation is CASSSRAGEVQDEQFF.

The gene calls are TRBV12-3 or TRBV12-4 and TRBJ1-1; 8 bases align to TRBD1. With V trimmed by 7 bases and J by 2 bases, 3 bases remained unmatched. The CDR3 contains 13 residues. CDR3 nucleotide sequence: TGTGCCAGCATTCAGGGGGCCAACACTGAAGCTTTCTTT. It specifies CASIQGANTEAFF.

The gene calls are TRBV2 and TRBJ2-1; 14 positions match TRBD2. There are 16 residues in the CDR3. Germline V gives CDR1 SNHLY, CDR2 FYNNEI. With V trimmed by 3 bases and J by 5 bases, 3 bases remained unmatched. The CDR3 DNA follows: TGTGCCAGCAGTGAGGGACTAGCGGGAGAGAACAATGAGCAGTTCTTC. This translates into CASSEGLAGENNEQFF.

The J gene is TRBJ1-5, the V gene TRBV27; 8 nucleotides match TRBD1. Germline CDR1 MNHEY, CDR2 SMNVEV (reference sequence). The junction had 8 bases not matched to a gene; V was cut back by 8 bases and J by 5 bases. This CDR3 is built from 14 residues. Here the CDR3 reads CASRFLQGDQPQHF. CDR3 DNA sequence: TGTGCCAGCCGGTTTTTACAGGGGGATCAGCCCCAGCATTTT.

This chain joins TRBV7-6 and TRBJ2-5; D perhaps matches TRBD2 (6 bases). V was clipped by 1 base and J by 5 bases, with 23 bases between them. This CDR3 has 18 amino acids. CDR1 is SGHVS, CDR2 FNYEAQ, per germline. CDR3 in amino acids: CASSLGPPLALEGETQYF. The CDR3 DNA is TGTGCCAGCAGCTTAGGACCTCCACTAGCTTTGGAGGGCGAGACCCAGTACTTC. Full variable domain (missing parts from reference TRBV7-6 and TRBJ2-5): GAGVSQSPRYKVTKRGQDVALRCDPISGHVSLYWYRQALGQGPEFLTYFNYEAQQDKSGLPNDRFSAERPEGSISTLTIQRTEQRDSAMYRCASSLGPPLALEGETQYFGPGTRLLVL.

The chain recombines TRBV7-9 with TRBJ1-1; D is possibly TRBD1 (6 bases). The CDR3 has 15 amino acids. With 5 bases removed from V and 0 bases from J, the gap between germline ends came to 13 bases. Germline CDR1 reads SEHNR; CDR2 reads FQNEAQ (reference sequence). CDR3 sequence: CASSVVGGLNTEAFF. In DNA, the CDR3 is TGTGCCAGCAGCGTAGTGGGGGGGCTGAACACTGAAGCTTTCTTT.

The V call is TRBV9, the J call TRBJ2-1; D gene ambiguous. The V gene's germline CDR1 is SGDLS and CDR2 YYNGEE. Trimming took 1 base from V and 5 from J, leaving 13 bases between them. This CDR3 spans 15 amino acids. CDR3: CASSVFEYPHNEQFF. The CDR3 DNA reads TGTGCCAGCAGCGTATTTGAGTACCCCCACAATGAGCAGTTCTTC.

V usage is TRBV27 and J usage is TRBJ2-5; tentative D call: TRBD2 (6 bases). This CDR3 contains 14 residues. Germline values: CDR1 MNHEY, CDR2 SMNVEV (reference sequence). Trimming cost V 7 bases and J 4 bases, with 16 bases left between them. The CDR3 DNA is TGTGCCAGCACAAAACCCGGACTACTAGAGACCCAGTACTTC. Translating it yields CASTKPGLLETQYF.

The V call is TRBV12-3 or TRBV12-4, the J call TRBJ2-5, with D possibly matching TRBD2 (6 bases). The CDR3 totals 13 residues. Trimming cost V 6 bases and J 5 bases, with 13 bases left between them. The CDR3 DNA is TGTGCCAGCAGCGGGAGTGTTGGCGAGACCCAGTACTTC. Protein sequence: CASSGSVGETQYF.

The rearrangement uses TRBV27 and TRBJ1-2; 7 bases are shared with TRBD1. This CDR3 region has 12 residues. J gave up 12 bases and V 9 bases, and 13 bases lay outside the gene matches. Germline values: CDR1 MNHEY, CDR2 SMNVEV (reference sequence). The CDR3 sequence: CASRSAGGQNTF. In nucleotides, the CDR3 is TGTGCCAGTAGAAGCGCCGGGGGACAGAACACCTTC.

This clone was counted only a few times. The chain has TRBV15 and TRBJ2-2; TRBD1 aligns across 8 bases. Looked up from germline, CDR1 is LNHNV and CDR2 is YYDKDF (reference sequence). After removal of 0 bases from V and 2 bases from J, the junction contained 11 bases not matched to a gene. CDR3 length: 19 amino acids. The CDR3 nucleotides are TGTGCCACCAGCAGAGACCCGTTTGGCAGGGGGCGAAACACCGGGGAGCTGTTTTTT. Residues: CATSRDPFGRGRNTGELFF.

The chain recombines TRBV19 with TRBJ1-5; D is uncertain. Trimming took 4 bases from V and 3 from J, leaving 7 bases between them. CDR3 length: 13 amino acids. Germline V gene lookup returns CDR1 LNHDA and CDR2 SQIVND (reference sequence). The CDR3 nucleotides read TGTGCCAGTAGTAAAGCTTACAATCAGCCCCAGCATTTT. This sequence encodes CASSKAYNQPQHF.

The rearrangement uses TRBV18 and TRBJ2-3, with TRBD2 matching 14 bases. CDR3 length equals 20 residues. V lost 3 bases and J lost 0; bases outside the gene matches: 11. Germline CDR1 KGHSH, CDR2 LQKENI. The CDR3 spells CASSPRLAGGATTSTDTQYF. CDR3 nucleotide sequence: TGTGCCAGCTCACCCAGACTAGCGGGAGGGGCTACGACTAGCACAGATACGCAGTATTTT. Looking up the rest from reference TRBV18 and TRBJ2-3 gives the full variable domain: NAGVMQNPRHLVRRRGQEARLRCSPMKGHSHVYWYRQLPEEGLKFMVYLQKENIIDESGMPKERFSAEFPKEGPSILRIQQVVRGDSAAYFCASSPRLAGGATTSTDTQYFGPGTRLTVL.

The gene calls are TRBV19 and TRBJ2-1; D unclear. From germline, CDR1 is LNHDA and CDR2 SQIVND (reference sequence). The CDR3 loop spans 14 amino acids. V was clipped by 5 bases and J by 9 bases, with 17 bases between them. This CDR3 reads CASSPSPPYSEQFF. The CDR3 nucleotides read TGTGCCAGTAGTCCCTCCCCCCCTTATAGTGAGCAGTTCTTC.

This chain uses TRBV27 with TRBJ2-1; 8 nucleotides match TRBD2. After removal of 5 bases from V and 3 bases from J, the junction contained 3 bases not matched to a gene. Germline CDR1 MNHEY, CDR2 SMNVEV (reference sequence). There are 14 residues in the CDR3. The CDR3 DNA is TGTGCCAGCAGTACCGCGGGGGGCTACAATGAGCAGTTCTTC. As protein: CASSTAGGYNEQFF.

The genes are TRBV30 and TRBJ2-1, with D perhaps matching TRBD2 (6 bases). This CDR3 spans 18 amino acids. In germline, CDR1 is GTSNPN, CDR2 SVGIG (reference sequence). V was pared by 1 base and J by 4 bases, with 23 bases between. The CDR3 DNA follows: TGTGCCTGGAGTGGGGAGCGGGCCTACGGGAGACTATACAATGAGCAGTTCTTC. This sequence encodes CAWSGERAYGRLYNEQFF.

The CDR3 sequence: CASRSRRGDTEAFF. DNA of the CDR3: TGTGCCAGCAGATCCCGCAGGGGCGACACTGAAGCTTTCTTT. The chain recombines TRBV6-5 with TRBJ1-1; tentatively, D is TRBD1 (6 bases). Trimming left V 6 bases short and J 3 bases short, with 14 bases between. This CDR3 is built from 14 residues. The germline V gene encodes CDR1 MNHEY and CDR2 SVGAGI.

The chain recombines TRBV18 with TRBJ2-3, with D tentatively TRBD1 (6 bases). Germline loops: CDR1 KGHSH, CDR2 LQKENI. The CDR3 contains 17 residues. V was cut by 2 bases and J by 3 bases, with 18 bases left in between. CDR3 DNA sequence: TGTGCCAGCTCACCAACGTTGGGGGCTATGGCGACAGATACGCAGTATTTT. It codes for CASSPTLGAMATDTQYF.

The genes are TRBV18 and TRBJ1-4; 7 bases agree with TRBD1. The CDR3 has 16 residues. Germline CDR1 reads KGHSH; CDR2 reads LQKENI. The junction had 6 bases not matched to a gene; V was cut back by 1 base and J by 4 bases. DNA of the CDR3: TGTGCCAGCTCACCACGAGCCGGGACAGTTAATGAAAAACTGTTTTTT. Its protein is CASSPRAGTVNEKLFF.

The V gene is TRBV6-4, the J gene TRBJ2-1, with D maybe TRBD1 (5 bases). V was shortened by 3 bases and J by 2 bases, with 11 bases between the two germline ends. The germline CDR1 and CDR2 sequences are MRHNA and SNTAGT. This CDR3 has 15 residues. The CDR3 loop reads CASSEGVGTYNEQFF. The CDR3, as DNA: TGTGCCAGCAGTGAAGGGGTAGGGACCTACAATGAGCAGTTCTTC.

The J gene is TRBJ2-7, the V gene TRBV27; unclear D gene. Germline V lookup: CDR1 MNHEY, CDR2 SMNVEV (reference sequence). This CDR3 contains 12 residues. The V and J ends lost 2 bases and 4 bases respectively, with 6 bases between them. CDR3 in amino acids: CASSLPGYEQYF. CDR3 nucleotides: TGTGCCAGCAGTTTACCCGGGTACGAGCAGTACTTC.

The chain uses TRBV28 and TRBJ2-5; a possible D gene is TRBD2 (5 bases). Gene TRBJ2-7 matches the end of the DNA better, so the J call may be wrong. The CDR3 loop spans 15 amino acids. The V gene's germline CDR1 is MDHEN and CDR2 SYDVKM. CDR3 sequence reads: CASSLSGGLSYEQYF. The DNA of the CDR3 is TGTGCCAGCAGTTTATCTGGCGGGCTCTCCTACGAGCAGTACTTC.

This chain uses TRBV19 with TRBJ1-6; D uncertain. Between the trimmed V and J ends, which lost 0 bases and 8 bases, there was a span of 11 bases. This CDR3 is built from 15 residues. The germline gives CDR1 LNHDA, CDR2 SQIVND (reference sequence). CDR3 coding DNA: TGTGCCAGTAGTATAGATGCGGGTGTAGATTCACCCCTCCACTTT. Residues: CASSIDAGVDSPLHF. Variable domain in full (rest from reference TRBV19 and TRBJ1-6): DGGITQSPKYLFRKEGQNVTLSCEQNLNHDAMYWYRQDPGQGLRLIYYSQIVNDFQKGDIAEGYSVSREKKESFPLTVTSAQKNPTAFYLCASSIDAGVDSPLHFGNGTRLTVT.